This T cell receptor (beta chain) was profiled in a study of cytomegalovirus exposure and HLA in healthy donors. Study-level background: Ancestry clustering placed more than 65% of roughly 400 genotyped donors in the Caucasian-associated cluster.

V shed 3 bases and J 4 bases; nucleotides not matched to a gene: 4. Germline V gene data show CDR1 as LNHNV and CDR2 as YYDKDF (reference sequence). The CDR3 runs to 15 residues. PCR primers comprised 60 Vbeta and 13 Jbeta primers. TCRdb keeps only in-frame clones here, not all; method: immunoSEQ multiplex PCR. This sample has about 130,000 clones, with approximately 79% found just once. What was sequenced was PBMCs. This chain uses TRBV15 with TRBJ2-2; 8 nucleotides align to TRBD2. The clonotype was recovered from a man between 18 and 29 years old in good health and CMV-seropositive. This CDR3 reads CATSRGLDGTGELFF. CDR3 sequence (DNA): TGTGCCACCAGCAGGGGACTAGATGGCACCGGGGAGCTGTTTTTT.